This T cell receptor (beta chain) was observed in a study of early stage breast cancer tumors. The ends were cut back, 5 bases at V and 11 bases at J, with 18 bases in the middle. The CDR3 is 12 amino acids. Germline V lookup: CDR1 GTSNPN, CDR2 SVGIG (reference sequence). Study-wide results and limits: Unsorted bulk genomic DNA sequencing lacked pairing and functional marker data. Most shared enriched TCRB sequences were commonly generated ones. Comparing each tissue with blood distinguished tumor from normal in about 90% of the 16 patients.

Data came from immunoSEQ multiplex PCR; TCRdb stores just in-frame clones and leaves some out. This sample yields tens of thousands of clones, of which roughly three fifths are seen a single time; 8% to 10% belongs to the top ten. Roughly 19-50 mg of tissue was diced for each tumor. As to this clone: Its antigen is unknown.

The sequenced sample was breast tumor tissue. The gene calls are TRBV30 and TRBJ1-1; no clear D. This TCR came from a person aged 45 to 59 with breast cancer. For the CDR3, the DNA is TGTGCCTGGGGAACCTGGACGTCCCAGGCTTTCTTT. It yields the protein CAWGTWTSQAFF.